The TCR beta chain described here comes from a study of blood T cell repertoires in COVID-19. Germline values: CDR1 SQVTM, CDR2 ANQGSEA. This CDR3 comprises 12 residues. The V end lost 2 bases, the J end lost 3 bases, and 6 bases lay between the germline ends. The repertoire was sequenced with immunoSEQ multiplex PCR; TCRdb's copy has only in-frame clones and lacks some. Among about 62,000 clones listed, approximately 73% were seen once. This TCR came from a woman in her forties or fifties with active or convalescent COVID-19. The sequencing input was peripheral blood. This rearrangement joins TRBV29-1 to TRBJ2-3; no firm D call. CDR3 sequence: CSVETATDTQYF. CDR3 nucleotides: TGCAGCGTTGAAACAGCAACAGATACGCAGTATTTT.